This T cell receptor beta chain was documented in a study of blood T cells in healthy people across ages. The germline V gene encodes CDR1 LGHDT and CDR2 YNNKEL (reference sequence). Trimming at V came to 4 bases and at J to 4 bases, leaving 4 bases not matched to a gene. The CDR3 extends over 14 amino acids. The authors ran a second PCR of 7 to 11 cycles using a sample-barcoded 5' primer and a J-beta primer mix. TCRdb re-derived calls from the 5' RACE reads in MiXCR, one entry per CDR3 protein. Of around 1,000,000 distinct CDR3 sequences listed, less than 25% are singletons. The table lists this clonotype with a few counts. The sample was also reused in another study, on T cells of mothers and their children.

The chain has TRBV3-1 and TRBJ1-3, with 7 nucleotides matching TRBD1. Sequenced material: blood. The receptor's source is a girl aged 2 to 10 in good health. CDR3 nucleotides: TGTGCCAGCAGCCCGCGACAGGGCGGAAACACCATATATTTT. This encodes CASSPRQGGNTIYF.